These T cell receptor beta chains were read from a single sample in a study of CD8+ T cells in alopecia areata. Libraries were prepared by immunoSEQ multiplex PCR; TCRdb keeps only in-frame clonotypes and omits some of them. The sample lists some 200,000 clones, 55% to 70% occurring once. Source: CD4+ T cells sorted from blood, taken at week 24, from a patient treated with tofacitinib. Every receptor here comes from a human donor with alopecia areata. Each CDR3 is given with its conserved first and last residue. A D gene is named only where the DNA matches it firmly.

v_gene	d_gene	CDR3aa
TRBV7-9	.	CASSSVVGGDTQYF
TRBV7-9	.	CASSLGLSSVAKNIQYF
TRBV29-1	.	CSVYTTGRGMETQYF
TRBV29-1	.	CSGRDLSLRETQYF
TRBV2	.	CASSGRSGEVEKLFF
TRBV5-1	.	CASSLVAGPTIEKLFF
TRBV7-2	.	CASSAPGHVYEQYF
TRBV5-1	.	CASSLNTEAFF
TRBV5-4	TRBD1	CASSLTGPEETQYF
TRBV7-3	.	CASGLANYGYTF
TRBV30	TRBD1	CAWSATGGTGELFF
TRBV5-4	.	CASSYDSTYEQYF
TRBV9	.	CASSAGGPSYNEQFF
TRBV27	.	CASSSGLGRRANYGYTF
TRBV20-1	.	CSARNNYGYTF
TRBV29-1	.	CSGGTQYF
TRBV4-1	.	CASSPGGLADTQYF
TRBV29-1	.	CSGLGRGRPMMNTEAFF
TRBV19	TRBD1	CASSDRGRDNEQFF
TRBV7-6	.	CASSLRLGAEAFF
TRBV7-2	TRBD1	CASSFRTGGDTEAFF
TRBV29-1	TRBD1	CSAGGQGAWGQFF
TRBV5-1	.	CASSLTVNTEAFF
TRBV9	TRBD1	CASSVGTDPSYEQYF
TRBV19	.	CASSMRVAEPQHF
TRBV6-5	.	CASSYSRNSFQFF
TRBV5-4	.	CASSLTEGGYTF
TRBV5-4	.	CASSEGRGDEQFF
TRBV2	.	CASSTGPGGANVLTF
TRBV29-1	.	CSVAGGNTEAFF
TRBV30	.	CAWSPTRSGANVLTF
TRBV5-1	TRBD2	CASSLRTSGNNEQFF
TRBV11-2	.	CASSLGTLYEQYF
TRBV29-1	TRBD1	CSVGVRGFHGYTF
TRBV5-1	TRBD2	CASSLAGAGRNTGELFF
TRBV6-6	.	CASSYPGRQETQYF
TRBV30	.	CAWSVRGDGGGETQYF
TRBV2	.	CASRDRRTMKLFF
TRBV29-1	TRBD2	CSVDSASGVSYEQYF
TRBV7-4	TRBD1	CASSGLRQGRRNTIYF
TRBV30	.	CAWSKGASYNEQFF